The clone carrying this T cell receptor (beta chain) occurred many times. Together with thyroid ultrasound, orbital computed tomography, serum thyroxine and TRAb, clinical symptoms were used for diagnoses. The data are from a study of T cells in Graves' hyperthyroidism and ophthalmopathy. TCR beta CDR3 regions were amplified from RNA. HTBI primers were employed in a first-round RT-PCR of the TCR CDR3. TCRdb redid the calling of the multiplex PCR reads with MiXCR, one entry per CDR3 protein. The sample includes hundreds of thousands of distinct CDR3 sequences, around 20% of them seen just once. The CDR3 spans 14 residues. Trimming removed 3 bases at V and 3 bases at J, with 9 bases between. Germline loops: CDR1 SNHLY, CDR2 FYNNEI.

The chain couples TRBV2 to TRBJ1-5, with a possible D match to TRBD1 (6 bases). The clonotype comes from a man aged 35-49 years with Graves' ophthalmopathy. Sequencing was performed on blood. CDR3 in DNA: TGTGCCAGCAGTGAGGACAGCTCCAATCAGCCCCAGCATTTT. The encoded protein is CASSEDSSNQPQHF. Full variable domain (outside the CDR3, taken from reference TRBV2 and TRBJ1-5): EPEVTQTPSHQVTQMGQEVILRCVPISNHLYFYWYRQILGQKVEFLVSFYNNEISEKSEIFDDQFSVERPDGSNFTLKIRSTKLEDSAMYFCASSEDSSNQPQHFGDGTRLSIL.